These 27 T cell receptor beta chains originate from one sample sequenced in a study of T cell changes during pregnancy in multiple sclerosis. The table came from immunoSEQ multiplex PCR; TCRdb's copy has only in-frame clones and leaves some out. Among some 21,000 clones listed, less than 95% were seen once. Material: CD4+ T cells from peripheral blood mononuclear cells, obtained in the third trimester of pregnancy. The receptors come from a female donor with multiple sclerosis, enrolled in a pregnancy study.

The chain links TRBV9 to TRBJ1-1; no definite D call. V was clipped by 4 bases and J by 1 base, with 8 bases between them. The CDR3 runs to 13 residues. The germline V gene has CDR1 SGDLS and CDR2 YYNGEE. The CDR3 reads CASSWSGNTEAFF. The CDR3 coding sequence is TGTGCCAGCAGCTGGAGTGGGAACACTGAAGCTTTCTTT.

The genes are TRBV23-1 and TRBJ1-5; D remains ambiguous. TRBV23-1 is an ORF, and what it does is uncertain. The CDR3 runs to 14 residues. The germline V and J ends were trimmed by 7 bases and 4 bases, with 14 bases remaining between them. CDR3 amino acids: CASNRWTMNQPQHF. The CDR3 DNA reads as TGCGCCAGCAACCGGTGGACTATGAATCAGCCCCAGCATTTT.

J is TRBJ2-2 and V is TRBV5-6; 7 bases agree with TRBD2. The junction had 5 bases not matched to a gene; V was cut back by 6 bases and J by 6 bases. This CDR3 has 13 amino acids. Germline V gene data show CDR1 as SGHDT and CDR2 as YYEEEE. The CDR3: CASTKRGAGELFF. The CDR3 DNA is TGTGCCAGCACCAAGCGGGGCGCCGGGGAGCTGTTTTTT.

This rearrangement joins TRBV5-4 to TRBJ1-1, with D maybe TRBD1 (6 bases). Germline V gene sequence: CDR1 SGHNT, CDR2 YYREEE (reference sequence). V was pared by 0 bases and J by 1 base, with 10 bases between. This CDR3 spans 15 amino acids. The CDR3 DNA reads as TGTGCCAGCAGCTTGGAACCGGGACAGAACACTGAAGCTTTCTTT. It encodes CASSLEPGQNTEAFF.

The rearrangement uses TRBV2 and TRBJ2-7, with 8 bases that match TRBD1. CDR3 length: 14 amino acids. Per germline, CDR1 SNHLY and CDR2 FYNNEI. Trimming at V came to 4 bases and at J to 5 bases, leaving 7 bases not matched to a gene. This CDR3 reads CASSVQGVGNEQYF. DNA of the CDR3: TGTGCCAGCAGTGTACAGGGGGTAGGGAACGAGCAGTACTTC.

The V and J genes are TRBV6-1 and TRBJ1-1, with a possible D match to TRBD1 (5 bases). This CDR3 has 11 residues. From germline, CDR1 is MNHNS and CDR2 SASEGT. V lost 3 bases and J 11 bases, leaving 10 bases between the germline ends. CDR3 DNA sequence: TGTGCCAGCAGTGACAGGGTTGGGGCTTTCTTT. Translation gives CASSDRVGAFF.

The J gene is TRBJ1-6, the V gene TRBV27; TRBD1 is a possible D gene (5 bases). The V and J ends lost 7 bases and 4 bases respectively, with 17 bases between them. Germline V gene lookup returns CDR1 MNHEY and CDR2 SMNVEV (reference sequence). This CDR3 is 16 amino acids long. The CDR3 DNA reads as TGTGCCAGCACCCTCAAGTCGGGGGATTATAATTCACCCCTCCACTTT. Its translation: CASTLKSGDYNSPLHF.

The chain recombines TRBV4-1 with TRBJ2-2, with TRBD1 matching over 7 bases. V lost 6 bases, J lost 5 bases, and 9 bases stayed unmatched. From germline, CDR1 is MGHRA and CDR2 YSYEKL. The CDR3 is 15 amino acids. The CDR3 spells CASRIRQGLTGELFF. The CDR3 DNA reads TGCGCCAGCAGAATAAGACAGGGTCTGACCGGGGAGCTGTTTTTT.

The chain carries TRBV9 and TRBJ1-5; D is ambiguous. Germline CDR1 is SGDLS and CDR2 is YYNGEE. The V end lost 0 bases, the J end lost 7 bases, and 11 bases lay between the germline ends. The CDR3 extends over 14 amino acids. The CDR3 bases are TGTGCCAGCAGCGTAGGATCGAGCGGCCAGCCCCAGCATTTT. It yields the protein CASSVGSSGQPQHF.

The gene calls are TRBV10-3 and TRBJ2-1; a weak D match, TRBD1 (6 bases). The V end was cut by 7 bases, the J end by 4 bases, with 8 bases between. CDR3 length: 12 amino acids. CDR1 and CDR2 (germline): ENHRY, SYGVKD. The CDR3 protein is CAINTGYNEQFF. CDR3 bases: TGTGCCATCAATACAGGGTACAATGAGCAGTTCTTC.

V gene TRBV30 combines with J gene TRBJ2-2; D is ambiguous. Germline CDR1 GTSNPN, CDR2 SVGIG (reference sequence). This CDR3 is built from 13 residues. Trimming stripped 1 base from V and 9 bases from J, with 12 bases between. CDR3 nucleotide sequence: TGTGCCTGGAGTGGGCAGTTACACCGGGAGCTGTTTTTT. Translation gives CAWSGQLHRELFF.

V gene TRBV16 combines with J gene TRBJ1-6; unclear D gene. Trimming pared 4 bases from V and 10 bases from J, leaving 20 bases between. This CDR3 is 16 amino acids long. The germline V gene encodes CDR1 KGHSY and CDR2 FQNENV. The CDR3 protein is CASSPMAAGLGSPLHF. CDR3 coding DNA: TGTGCCAGCAGCCCCATGGCCGCGGGGTTAGGATCACCCCTCCACTTT.

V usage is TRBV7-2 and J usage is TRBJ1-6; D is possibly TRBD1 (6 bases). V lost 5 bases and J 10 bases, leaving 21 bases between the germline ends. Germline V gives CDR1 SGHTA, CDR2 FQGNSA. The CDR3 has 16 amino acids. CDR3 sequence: CASSPPSGRGNSPLHF. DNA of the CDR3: TGTGCCAGCAGCCCACCTAGCGGCAGGGGAAACTCACCCCTCCACTTT.

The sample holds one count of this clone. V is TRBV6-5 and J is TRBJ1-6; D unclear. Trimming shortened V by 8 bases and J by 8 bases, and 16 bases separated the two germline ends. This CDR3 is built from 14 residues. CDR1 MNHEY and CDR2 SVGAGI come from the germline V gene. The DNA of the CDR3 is TGTGCCAGCGGGCGGACTAACAAGGATTCACCCCTCCACTTT. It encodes CASGRTNKDSPLHF.

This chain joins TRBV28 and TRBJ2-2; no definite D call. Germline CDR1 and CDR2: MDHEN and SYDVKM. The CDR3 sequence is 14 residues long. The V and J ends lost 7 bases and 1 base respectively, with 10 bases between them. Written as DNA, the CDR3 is TGTGCCAGCATTGGCCGGAGGAACACCGGGGAGCTGTTTTTT. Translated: CASIGRRNTGELFF.

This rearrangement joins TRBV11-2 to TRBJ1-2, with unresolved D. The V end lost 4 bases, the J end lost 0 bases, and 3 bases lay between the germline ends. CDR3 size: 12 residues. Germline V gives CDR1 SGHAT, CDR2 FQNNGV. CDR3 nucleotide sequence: TGTGCCAGCAGCTCGTCTAACTATGGCTACACCTTC. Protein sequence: CASSSSNYGYTF.

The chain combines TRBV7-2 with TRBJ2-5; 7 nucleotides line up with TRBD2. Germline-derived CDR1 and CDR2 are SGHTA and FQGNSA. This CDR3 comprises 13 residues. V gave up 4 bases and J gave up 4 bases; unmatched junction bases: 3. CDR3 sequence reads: CASSWGGVETQYF. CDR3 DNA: TGTGCCAGCAGCTGGGGGGGGGTAGAGACCCAGTACTTC.

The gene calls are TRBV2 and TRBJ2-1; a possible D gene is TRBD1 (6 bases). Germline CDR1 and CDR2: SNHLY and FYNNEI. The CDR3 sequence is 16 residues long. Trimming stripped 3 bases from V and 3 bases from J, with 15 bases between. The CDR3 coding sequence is TGTGCCAGCAGTGAGCACAGGGTCCTCCTCTACAATGAGCAGTTCTTC. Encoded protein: CASSEHRVLLYNEQFF.

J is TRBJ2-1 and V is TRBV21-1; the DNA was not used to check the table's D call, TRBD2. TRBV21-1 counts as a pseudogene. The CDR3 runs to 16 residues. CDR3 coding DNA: TGTGCCAGCAGCCTAGCAAGACTAGCGGACTACAATGAGCAGTTCTTC. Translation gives CASSLARLADYNEQFF.

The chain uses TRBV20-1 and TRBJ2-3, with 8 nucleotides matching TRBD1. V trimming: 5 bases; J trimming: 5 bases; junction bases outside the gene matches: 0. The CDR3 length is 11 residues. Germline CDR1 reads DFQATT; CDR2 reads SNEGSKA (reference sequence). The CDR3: CSADRGDTQYF. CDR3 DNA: TGCAGTGCTGACAGGGGAGATACGCAGTATTTT.

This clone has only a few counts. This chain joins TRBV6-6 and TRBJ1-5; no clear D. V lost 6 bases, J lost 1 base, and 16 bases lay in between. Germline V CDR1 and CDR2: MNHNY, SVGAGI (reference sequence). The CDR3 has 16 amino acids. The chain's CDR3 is CASRDQARVSNQPQHF. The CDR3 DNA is TGTGCCAGCAGGGACCAAGCGAGGGTGAGCAATCAGCCCCAGCATTTT.

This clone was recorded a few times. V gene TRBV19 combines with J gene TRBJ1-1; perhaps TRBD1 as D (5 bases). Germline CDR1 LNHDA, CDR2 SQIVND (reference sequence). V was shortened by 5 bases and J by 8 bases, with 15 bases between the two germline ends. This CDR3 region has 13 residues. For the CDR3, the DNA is TGTGCCAGTAGTCCCCGGACAAATTGGGAAGCTTTCTTT. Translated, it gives CASSPRTNWEAFF.

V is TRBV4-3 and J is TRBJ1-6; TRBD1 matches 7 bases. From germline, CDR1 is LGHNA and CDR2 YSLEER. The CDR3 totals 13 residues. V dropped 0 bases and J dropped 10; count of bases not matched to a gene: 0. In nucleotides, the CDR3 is TGCGCCAGCAGCCAAGAGACAGGGTCACCCCTCCACTTT. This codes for CASSQETGSPLHF.

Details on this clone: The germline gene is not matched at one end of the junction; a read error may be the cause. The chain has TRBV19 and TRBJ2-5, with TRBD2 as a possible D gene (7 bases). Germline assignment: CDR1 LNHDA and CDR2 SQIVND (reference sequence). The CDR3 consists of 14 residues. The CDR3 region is CASTHKGGSEAQYF. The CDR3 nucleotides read TGTGCCAGTACCCATAAGGGGGGGTCAGAGGCCCAGTACTTC.

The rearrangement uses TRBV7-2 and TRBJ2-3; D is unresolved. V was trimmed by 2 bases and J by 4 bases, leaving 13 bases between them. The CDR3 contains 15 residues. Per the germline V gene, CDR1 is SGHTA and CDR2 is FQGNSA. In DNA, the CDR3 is TGTGCCAGCAGCTTAACCCGACCAAGCGCAGATACGCAGTATTTT. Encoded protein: CASSLTRPSADTQYF.

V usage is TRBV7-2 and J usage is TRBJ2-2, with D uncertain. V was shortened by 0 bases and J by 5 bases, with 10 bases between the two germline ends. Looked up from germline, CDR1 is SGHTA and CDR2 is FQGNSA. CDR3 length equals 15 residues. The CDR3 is CASSLAITDTGELFF. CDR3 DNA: TGTGCCAGCAGCTTAGCGATTACAGATACCGGGGAGCTGTTTTTT.

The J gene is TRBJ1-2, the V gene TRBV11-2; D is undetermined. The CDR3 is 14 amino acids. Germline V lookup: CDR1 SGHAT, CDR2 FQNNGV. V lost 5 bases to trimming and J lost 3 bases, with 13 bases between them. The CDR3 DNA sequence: TGTGCCAGCAGCGCCGACCTTACAGACTATGGCTACACCTTC. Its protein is CASSADLTDYGYTF.